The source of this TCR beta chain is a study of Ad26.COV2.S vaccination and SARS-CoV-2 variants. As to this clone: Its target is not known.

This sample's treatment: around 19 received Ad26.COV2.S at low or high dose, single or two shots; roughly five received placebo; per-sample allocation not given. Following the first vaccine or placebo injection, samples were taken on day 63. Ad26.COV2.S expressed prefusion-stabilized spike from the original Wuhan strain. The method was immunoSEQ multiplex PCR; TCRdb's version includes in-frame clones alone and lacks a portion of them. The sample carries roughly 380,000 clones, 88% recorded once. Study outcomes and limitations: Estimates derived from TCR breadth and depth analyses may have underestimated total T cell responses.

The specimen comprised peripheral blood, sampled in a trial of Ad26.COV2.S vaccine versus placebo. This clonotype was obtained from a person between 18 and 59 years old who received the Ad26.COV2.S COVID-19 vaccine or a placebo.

CDR3 in amino acids: CASSPRTGWDEQYF. The CDR3 DNA reads as TGTGCCAGCAGCCCCCGGACAGGGTGGGACGAGCAGTACTTC. This sequence joins TRBV9 and TRBJ2-7; 8 bases match TRBD1. The CDR3 sequence is 14 residues long. V shed 4 bases, J shed 5 bases, and the junction held 8 bases outside the gene matches. Germline CDR1 and CDR2: SGDLS and YYNGEE.